One sample yielded the 13 T cell receptor beta chains listed below, sequenced in a study of blood T cell repertoires in COVID-19. Data came from immunoSEQ multiplex PCR; TCRdb stores just in-frame clones and leaves some out. Of 75,000 to 90,000 clones listed, around four fifths are singletons. The sequencing input was peripheral blood. The receptors derive from a man older than 75 with active or convalescent COVID-19.

The CDR3 spells CASSASPGANVLTF. The DNA of the CDR3 is TGTGCCAGCAGCGCGAGTCCCGGGGCCAACGTCCTGACTTTC. The chain couples TRBV7-2 to TRBJ2-6; D ambiguous. With 5 bases removed from V and 4 bases from J, the gap between germline ends came to 9 bases. From germline, CDR1 is SGHTA and CDR2 FQGNSA. The CDR3 has 14 residues.

CDR3 coding DNA: TGTGCCAGCAGCTTAACAGGGTACGCCGGGGAGCTGTTTTTT. Translated, it gives CASSLTGYAGELFF. The chain is built from TRBV11-3 and TRBJ2-2, with D tentatively TRBD1 (6 bases). From germline, CDR1 is SGHNT and CDR2 YENEEA. V dropped 2 bases and J dropped 6 bases, with 10 bases sitting between them. CDR3 size: 14 residues.

The chain carries TRBV7-3 and TRBJ2-2; 11 nucleotides align to TRBD1. There are 16 residues in the CDR3. V lost 5 bases, J lost 2 bases, and 4 bases stayed unmatched. Germline values: CDR1 SGHTA, CDR2 FQGTGA. The CDR3: CASSHWTGGNTGELFF. The CDR3 DNA reads as TGTGCCAGCAGCCACTGGACAGGGGGCAACACCGGGGAGCTGTTTTTT.

The chain is built from TRBV15 and TRBJ2-5; possible D gene TRBD1, 6 bases. Germline CDR1 LNHNV, CDR2 YYDKDF (reference sequence). This CDR3 has 14 amino acids. The V end was cut by 4 bases, the J end by 0 bases, with 9 bases between. The CDR3 sequence is CATSIGQNQETQYF. In nucleotides, the CDR3 is TGTGCCACCAGCATAGGACAGAACCAAGAGACCCAGTACTTC.

This CDR3 reads CSVAVFGRGASVTQYF. CDR3 nucleotides: TGCAGCGTTGCGGTTTTCGGCAGGGGAGCATCGGTTACGCAGTATTTT. The rearrangement uses TRBV29-1 and TRBJ2-3; tentative D call: TRBD1 (6 bases). The CDR3 sequence is 16 residues long. Germline-derived CDR1 and CDR2 are SQVTM and ANQGSEA. Trimming pared 4 bases from V and 8 bases from J, leaving 25 bases between.

The rearrangement joins TRBV19 to TRBJ2-2, with TRBD2 identical over 9 bases. CDR1 is LNHDA, CDR2 SQIVND, per germline (reference sequence). This CDR3 contains 22 residues. V shed 6 bases, J shed 6 bases, and the junction held 29 bases outside the gene matches. CDR3 sequence: CASSITSLRLAGESPKAGELFF. In nucleotides, the CDR3 is TGTGCCAGTAGCATTACCTCCCTTCGGTTAGCGGGAGAGTCGCCCAAGGCCGGGGAGCTGTTTTTT.

V gene TRBV5-1 combines with J gene TRBJ2-3; D is perhaps TRBD2 (5 bases). The CDR3 length is 16 residues. V shed 0 bases and J shed 1 base, with 12 bases lying between them. Germline V CDR1 and CDR2: SGHRS, YFSETQ. CDR3 DNA sequence: TGCGCCAGCAGCTTGGCAGTCGGGGTAGGCACAGATACGCAGTATTTT. Protein: CASSLAVGVGTDTQYF.

This rearrangement joins TRBV19 to TRBJ2-2; TRBD1 aligns across 8 bases. With V trimmed by 5 bases and J by 3 bases, 5 bases remained unmatched. The CDR3 consists of 15 residues. Germline V CDR1 and CDR2: LNHDA, SQIVND (reference sequence). The CDR3 loop is CASSWTGSYTGELFF. CDR3 in DNA: TGTGCCAGTAGTTGGACAGGGTCGTACACCGGGGAGCTGTTTTTT. The whole variable domain, remainder taken from reference TRBV19 and TRBJ2-2, is DGGITQSPKYLFRKEGQNVTLSCEQNLNHDAMYWYRQDPGQGLRLIYYSQIVNDFQKGDIAEGYSVSREKKESFPLTVTSAQKNPTAFYLCASSWTGSYTGELFFGEGSRLTVL.

This clone was counted between two and nine times. V and J are TRBV6-5 and TRBJ2-1; D is possibly TRBD2 (7 bases). The V gene lost 2 bases and the J gene lost 0 bases, with 11 bases spanning the gap. The CDR3 sequence is 16 residues long. Germline assignment: CDR1 MNHEY and CDR2 SVGAGI. CDR3 loop: CASSYRRGPSYNEQFF. The CDR3 region has the DNA TGTGCCAGCAGTTACCGGCGGGGGCCCTCCTACAATGAGCAGTTCTTC.

V and J are TRBV30 and TRBJ2-7, with 10 bases that match TRBD2. The V and J ends lost 2 bases and 3 bases, in that order; junction bases with no gene match: 7. CDR1 and CDR2 from the germline V gene are GTSNPN and SVGIG (reference sequence). The CDR3 is made up of 15 amino acids. This CDR3 reads CAWSPGLAELYEQYV. The CDR3 nucleotides are TGTGCCTGGAGTCCCGGACTAGCGGAGCTCTACGAGCAGTACGTC.

CDR3: CASSSGTSGSTDTQYF. CDR3 nucleotides: TGTGCCAGCAGCTCTGGGACTAGCGGTAGCACAGATACGCAGTATTTT. V and J are TRBV7-9 and TRBJ2-3, with 11 bases matching TRBD2. CDR3 size: 16 residues. Trimming cost V 4 bases and J 0 bases; bases outside gene matches: 3. Germline-derived CDR1 and CDR2 are SEHNR and FQNEAQ (reference sequence).

J is TRBJ1-1 and V is TRBV29-1; no reliable D call. This CDR3 is 11 amino acids long. V lost 6 bases to trimming and J lost 6 bases, with 11 bases between them. The V gene's germline CDR1 is SQVTM and CDR2 ANQGSEA. For the CDR3, the DNA is TGCAGCGTCCCGGTCGTCGCTGAAGCTTTCTTT. Translation gives CSVPVVAEAFF.

This chain links TRBV6-6 with TRBJ2-4; possibly TRBD2 for D (6 bases). The CDR3 length is 17 residues. The V gene lost 5 bases and the J gene lost 8 bases, with 25 bases spanning the gap. CDR1 is MNHNY, CDR2 SVGAGI, per germline (reference sequence). The CDR3 DNA reads as TGTGCCAGCAGTCGCTCGGAGGGTTGGAGCGGTGTAGACATTCAGTACTTC. Translation: CASSRSEGWSGVDIQYF.